These 6 T cell receptor beta chains originate from one sample sequenced in a study of blood T cell repertoires in COVID-19. Profiling relied on immunoSEQ multiplex PCR, and the TCRdb table lists in-frame clones only, not all of them. The sample lists around 130,000 clones, more than 80% seen once, with 4.3% in the top ten. The sample comprised peripheral blood. All receptors come from a human donor in a cohort sampled during active COVID-19.

Here the CDR3 reads CASSLAGTGYGYTF. As DNA, the CDR3 is TGTGCCAGCAGCCTAGCCGGGACAGGTTATGGCTACACCTTC. The V gene is TRBV11-2, the J gene TRBJ1-2; TRBD1 agrees at 8 bases. CDR1 and CDR2 from the germline V gene are SGHAT and FQNNGV. V shed 5 bases and J 5 bases; nucleotides not matched to a gene: 7. CDR3 length: 14 residues.

V is TRBV2 and J is TRBJ2-7; D is perhaps TRBD1 (5 bases). Germline V gene sequence: CDR1 SNHLY, CDR2 FYNNEI. V was trimmed by 1 base and J by 3 bases, leaving 13 bases between them. The CDR3 is 15 amino acids. The CDR3 is CASSEGAGPYYEQYF. The CDR3 bases are TGTGCCAGCAGTGAAGGGGCAGGGCCTTACTACGAGCAGTACTTC.

The genes are TRBV11-2 and TRBJ2-3; D might be TRBD1 (5 bases). The CDR3 spans 13 residues. Germline lookup yields CDR1 SGHAT and CDR2 FQNNGV. V was shortened by 1 base and J by 3 bases, with 5 bases between the two germline ends. In nucleotides, the CDR3 is TGTGCCAGCAGCTTAGGGACAACAGATACGCAGTATTTT. Translation gives CASSLGTTDTQYF.

The V and J genes are TRBV5-1 and TRBJ2-7; 10 bases are shared with TRBD1. There are 19 residues in the CDR3. Germline V gives CDR1 SGHRS, CDR2 YFSETQ. V shed 0 bases and J 6 bases; nucleotides not matched to a gene: 18. DNA of the CDR3: TGCGCCAGCAGCTTGGATCCGGGACAGGGGACGTCGCTAATGCCCGAGCAGTACGTC. Protein product: CASSLDPGQGTSLMPEQYV.

The rearrangement links TRBV11-3 to TRBJ2-1; D might be TRBD2 (6 bases). Germline lookup yields CDR1 SGHNT and CDR2 YENEEA. The CDR3 sequence is 16 residues long. V was shortened by 1 base and J by 0 bases, with 10 bases between the two germline ends. The CDR3 region is CASSLGGVRSYNEQFF. The CDR3 coding sequence is TGTGCCAGCAGCTTAGGCGGGGTACGCTCCTACAATGAGCAGTTCTTC.

The chain couples TRBV18 to TRBJ1-1; 10 bases are shared with TRBD1. Trimming cost V 4 bases and J 5 bases; bases outside gene matches: 1. Germline CDR1 reads KGHSH; CDR2 reads LQKENI. The CDR3 consists of 13 residues. CDR3 in amino acids: CASSRTGGTEAFF. Written as DNA, the CDR3 is TGTGCCAGCTCACGGACAGGGGGAACTGAAGCTTTCTTT. The entire variable domain, with the rest obtained from reference TRBV18 and TRBJ1-1, is as follows: NAGVMQNPRHLVRRRGQEARLRCSPMKGHSHVYWYRQLPEEGLKFMVYLQKENIIDESGMPKERFSAEFPKEGPSILRIQQVVRGDSAAYFCASSRTGGTEAFFGQGTRLTVV.